These 20 T cell receptor beta chains were all obtained from the same sample, sequenced in a study of identical twins. TCRdb analysed the 5' RACE reads with MiXCR anew, one entry per CDR3 protein. Among under 350,000 distinct CDR3 sequences listed, 8.5% to 9.5% were seen once. The same data also contributed to another study, on yellow fever vaccine responses in identical twins.

The sample was CD8+ T cells sorted from blood. These receptors all stem from a young woman in good health.

The chain employs TRBV9 and TRBJ1-1, with 7 nucleotides matching TRBD1. After removal of 0 bases from V and 0 bases from J, the junction contained 5 bases not matched to a gene. This CDR3 is built from 16 residues. Germline V gene lookup returns CDR1 SGDLS and CDR2 YYNGEE. The CDR3 nucleotides read TGTGCCAGCAGCGTAGGAACAGGGGCCATGAACACTGAAGCTTTCTTT. Its translation: CASSVGTGAMNTEAFF.

The sample holds many counts of this clonotype. The chain links TRBV12-5 to TRBJ2-1; D possibly corresponds to TRBD1 (5 bases). V was shortened by 4 bases and J by 7 bases, with 17 bases between the two germline ends. The CDR3 consists of 15 residues. The germline V gene encodes CDR1 LGHNT and CDR2 FRNRAP. CDR3 DNA sequence: TGTGCTAGTGGTTCGTTGGACAAGAATGGTAATGAGCAGTTCTTC. Residues: CASGSLDKNGNEQFF.

This chain connects TRBV7-2 to TRBJ2-1, with D unresolved. Trimming shortened V by 1 base and J by 6 bases, and 10 bases separated the two germline ends. CDR1 is SGHTA, CDR2 FQGNSA, per germline. The CDR3 runs to 14 residues. CDR3: CASSLGASGNEQFF. The CDR3 DNA reads TGTGCCAGCAGCTTAGGGGCTTCAGGCAATGAGCAGTTCTTC.

This clonotype was counted ten times or more. This rearrangement joins TRBV7-9 to TRBJ1-2, with D unresolved. Germline V gene sequence: CDR1 SEHNR, CDR2 FQNEAQ (reference sequence). Trimming left V 5 bases short and J 10 bases short, with 17 bases between. The CDR3 has 13 amino acids. As DNA, the CDR3 is TGTGCCAGCAGCAATACAGTCATATTTGACTACACCTTC. Its translation is CASSNTVIFDYTF.

The chain joins TRBV27 to TRBJ2-7; TRBD2 might be the D (6 bases). CDR1 is MNHEY, CDR2 SMNVEV, per germline (reference sequence). Between the trimmed V and J ends, which lost 6 bases and 2 bases, there was a span of 17 bases. This CDR3 comprises 15 residues. CDR3 residues: CASSRLGGPTYEQYF. The CDR3 DNA reads as TGTGCCAGCAGCCGGCTGGGGGGACCTACCTACGAGCAGTACTTC.

The chain employs TRBV4-3 and TRBJ2-1; D ambiguous. Germline CDR1 reads LGHNA; CDR2 reads YSLEER. The V end was cut by 2 bases, the J end by 5 bases, with 7 bases between. This CDR3 contains 13 residues. The DNA for the CDR3 is TGCGCCAGCAGCCAATTCGGTAACAATGAGCAGTTCTTC. Residues: CASSQFGNNEQFF.

This clonotype was detected only a few times. The genes are TRBV7-2 and TRBJ2-3; D gene ambiguous. V gave up 2 bases and J gave up 4 bases, with 13 bases separating them. The CDR3 runs 15 residues. Germline V gene sequence: CDR1 SGHTA, CDR2 FQGNSA. Here the CDR3 reads CASSLPQLGSDTQYF. CDR3 nucleotides: TGTGCCAGCAGCTTACCTCAGCTGGGCTCAGATACGCAGTATTTT.

This clonotype appeared many times. The V gene is TRBV12-3 or TRBV12-4, the J gene TRBJ2-7; TRBD1 aligns across 11 bases. Unmatched junction bases numbered 3, after V lost 1 base and J lost 4 bases. CDR3 length: 15 amino acids. DNA for the CDR3: TGTGCCAGCAGTTTAGATGGACAGGGGGCTTACGAGCAGTACTTC. It codes for CASSLDGQGAYEQYF.

In this sample, this clonotype turned up many times. The chain has TRBV25-1 and TRBJ2-2; D is unresolved. The CDR3 has 15 amino acids. V was pared by 1 base and J by 1 base, with 7 bases between. CDR1 and CDR2 (germline): MGHDK, SYGVNS. Here the CDR3 reads CASSEFMQNTGELFF. The CDR3 region has the DNA TGTGCCAGCAGTGAATTTATGCAGAACACCGGGGAGCTGTTTTTT. Supplemented by reference TRBV25-1 and TRBJ2-2, the full variable domain reads EADIYQTPRYLVIGTGKKITLECSQTMGHDKMYWYQQDPGMELHLIHYSYGVNSTEKGDLSSESTVSRIRTEHFPLTLESARPSHTSQYLCASSEFMQNTGELFFGEGSRLTVL.

CDR3 sequence reads: CSAEGMVGGTEAFF. The CDR3 DNA reads as TGCAGTGCTGAGGGGATGGTGGGAGGTACTGAAGCTTTCTTT. V and J are TRBV20-1 and TRBJ1-1; D is perhaps TRBD1 (5 bases). The ends were cut back, 5 bases at V and 5 bases at J, with 18 bases in the middle. Germline CDR1 DFQATT, CDR2 SNEGSKA (reference sequence). The CDR3 length is 14 residues.

The J gene is TRBJ2-3, the V gene TRBV12-3 or TRBV12-4; 11 bases map to TRBD2. Trimming took 11 bases from V and 4 from J; bases not matched to a gene: 20. The CDR3 runs 18 residues. CDR3 sequence reads: CALRQTALAGGLSDTQYF. In DNA, the CDR3 is TGTGCCCTCAGACAAACCGCGCTAGCGGGGGGCCTCTCAGATACGCAGTATTTT.

The table lists this clonotype with a few counts. V gene TRBV27 combines with J gene TRBJ2-7, with 9 bases fitting TRBD2. Germline loops: CDR1 MNHEY, CDR2 SMNVEV (reference sequence). The CDR3 runs 14 residues. Germline trimming cut 6 bases from V and 5 bases from J; bases unmatched to any gene: 8. DNA for the CDR3: TGTGCCAGCAGCCCCGCGGGGGGGATCCACGAGCAGTACTTC. It translates to CASSPAGGIHEQYF.

This clonotype was recorded a few times. CDR3 sequence: CASSPTPRTEAFF. The CDR3 bases are TGTGCCAGCAGCCCAACGCCAAGGACTGAAGCTTTCTTT. J is TRBJ1-1 and V is TRBV7-9, with unresolved D. In germline, CDR1 is SEHNR, CDR2 FQNEAQ (reference sequence). The CDR3 totals 13 residues. Trimming pared 5 bases from V and 5 bases from J, leaving 12 bases between.

The chain has TRBV6-2 or TRBV6-3 and TRBJ2-3; D remains ambiguous. The CDR3 is 13 residues long. The germline V gene has CDR1 MNHEY and CDR2 SVGEGT. The V gene lost 5 bases and the J gene lost 9 bases, with 15 bases spanning the gap. The DNA of the CDR3 is TGTGCCAGCAGTACCTCGGATTTGGGCACGCAGTATTTT. Translation: CASSTSDLGTQYF.

V usage is TRBV5-6 and J usage is TRBJ2-7, with 10 bases identical to TRBD2. Germline CDR1 is SGHDT and CDR2 is YYEEEE. The CDR3 extends over 18 amino acids. Trimming cost V 0 bases and J 3 bases; bases outside gene matches: 12. CDR3 amino acids: CASSLVAGGDGVGYEQYF. The CDR3 bases are TGTGCCAGCAGCTTGGTAGCGGGGGGCGACGGAGTAGGCTACGAGCAGTACTTC.

This chain links TRBV5-1 with TRBJ2-2; 9 bases agree with TRBD1. V trimming: 4 bases; J trimming: 4 bases; junction bases outside the gene matches: 5. The CDR3 totals 15 residues. Germline lookup yields CDR1 SGHRS and CDR2 YFSETQ. The CDR3 DNA reads TGCGCCAGCAGCCCCGGACAGGGGTTCACCGGGGAGCTGTTTTTT. Translating it yields CASSPGQGFTGELFF.

This clonotype has only a few counts. V usage is TRBV20-1 and J usage is TRBJ2-7; no definite D call. There are 12 residues in the CDR3. Trimming left V 6 bases short and J 1 base short, with 10 bases between. Germline lookup yields CDR1 DFQATT and CDR2 SNEGSKA (reference sequence). The CDR3 here is CSAGPVSYEQYF. In nucleotides, the CDR3 is TGCAGTGCGGGTCCGGTTTCCTACGAGCAGTACTTC.

The CDR3, as DNA: TGCGCCAGCAGCCAAGATCGTCTAGCGGGAGCTGATACGCAGTATTTT. The encoded protein is CASSQDRLAGADTQYF. The chain carries TRBV4-3 and TRBJ2-3; 10 nucleotides line up with TRBD2. The CDR3 has 16 amino acids. Germline CDR1 LGHNA, CDR2 YSLEER. J was trimmed by 6 bases and V by 0 bases; bases with no gene match: 6.

This clonotype was seen a few times. The chain uses TRBV6-2 or TRBV6-3 and TRBJ2-7, with a tentative D call TRBD2 (6 bases). This CDR3 is built from 15 residues. V lost 0 bases to trimming and J lost 3 bases, with 12 bases between them. CDR1 MNHEY and CDR2 SVGEGT come from the germline V gene. In DNA, the CDR3 is TGTGCCAGCAGTTACTCTCGGGGGAATATCTACGAGCAGTACTTC. It specifies CASSYSRGNIYEQYF.

This clonotype was counted at least ten times. The rearrangement links TRBV28 to TRBJ2-5, with D possibly being TRBD2 (5 bases). The CDR3 length is 13 residues. Per the germline V gene, CDR1 is MDHEN and CDR2 is SYDVKM. V was shortened by 6 bases and J by 3 bases, with 11 bases between the two germline ends. CDR3 sequence: CASRPVLEETQYF. CDR3 bases: TGTGCCAGCAGACCGGTACTAGAAGAGACCCAGTACTTC.